This TCR beta chain was recorded in a study of response to subunit inactivated influenza vaccine. Findings and caveats of the study: The study's authors posited that every seasonal influenza vaccination enlists few new T cells.

This clonotype was seen a handful of times. Its antigen is as yet unknown. V was clipped by 3 bases and J by 6 bases, with 8 bases between them. The CDR3 sequence is 13 residues long. The germline gives CDR1 ENHRY, CDR2 SYGVKD. One entry per CDR3 protein, called by TCRdb with MiXCR from the RT-PCR reads. The sample yields about 500,000 distinct CDR3 sequences, under 8.5% seen once. This sequence originates from a man between 45 and 75 years old who received an inactivated influenza vaccine. Material: PBMCs from blood, obtained around 25 months after vaccination. The chain joins TRBV10-3 to TRBJ1-4; D is undetermined. The CDR3 sequence is CAISDGRDEKLFF. DNA of the CDR3: TGTGCCATCAGTGACGGACGGGATGAAAAACTGTTTTTT.